This T cell receptor (beta chain) originates from a study of lymphopenia after photon versus proton radiotherapy. Sequencing used immunoSEQ multiplex PCR; TCRdb keeps in-frame clones, though not all of them. The table records 150,000 to 200,000 clones, less than 90% of them present only once. Losses at the gene ends were 7 bases for V and 3 bases for J; bases not matched to a gene: 6. The CDR3 sequence is 14 residues long. Germline assignment: CDR1 SNHLY and CDR2 FYNNEI. Study-level points and caveats: Post-nadir TCR diversity decline inversely tracked overall survival among those who died.

Note on this clone: Its antigen remains unknown.

The chain has TRBV2 and TRBJ1-2, with 9 bases identical to TRBD1. This sequence was found in a man aged 50 or older with gastric cancer. The sequencing here drew on peripheral blood, taken from a patient treated with photon-based radiotherapy. CDR3: CASIPDRGDYGYTF. CDR3 sequence (DNA): TGTGCCAGCATCCCGGACAGGGGTGACTATGGCTACACCTTC. Full variable domain (rest looked up from reference TRBV2 and TRBJ1-2): EPEVTQTPSHQVTQMGQEVILRCVPISNHLYFYWYRQILGQKVEFLVSFYNNEISEKSEIFDDQFSVERPDGSNFTLKIRSTKLEDSAMYFCASIPDRGDYGYTFGSGTRLTVV.